Given below is one T cell receptor beta chain in context. Its matching antigen is unknown. V lost 4 bases and J lost 2, with 19 bases in between. CDR1 SGHNT and CDR2 YYREEE come from the germline V gene (reference sequence). CDR3 length: 17 residues. cDNA synthesis used the whole RNA isolate, giving expressed TCRB sequences. Deep immunoSEQ sequencing covered naive, central memory and regulatory T cell samples. Here immunoSEQ multiplex PCR was the method, and the copy in TCRdb shows in-frame clones only, minus some. This table holds about 650,000 clones, around an eighth found once. This sample is drawn from a study of beta chain features in type 1 diabetes. Study results and limitations: VDJ junctions from patients with type 1 diabetes contained fewer insertions and more deletions. The study notes PCR might favor shorter templates equally in patients and controls. All four CD4+ subsets of Type 1 diabetes patients contained TCRB CDR3s that were moderately but significantly shorter. cDNA-based sequencing might over-represent cells highly expressing TCR.

Sequencing used naive CD4+ T cells from blood. The TCR sequence derives from a young man with type 1 diabetes. The chain joins TRBV5-4 to TRBJ1-3; D remains ambiguous. The CDR3 DNA reads as TGTGCCAGCAGCGCCACACGGGCAGGAGGAGCTGGAAACACCATATATTTT. This codes for CASSATRAGGAGNTIYF.